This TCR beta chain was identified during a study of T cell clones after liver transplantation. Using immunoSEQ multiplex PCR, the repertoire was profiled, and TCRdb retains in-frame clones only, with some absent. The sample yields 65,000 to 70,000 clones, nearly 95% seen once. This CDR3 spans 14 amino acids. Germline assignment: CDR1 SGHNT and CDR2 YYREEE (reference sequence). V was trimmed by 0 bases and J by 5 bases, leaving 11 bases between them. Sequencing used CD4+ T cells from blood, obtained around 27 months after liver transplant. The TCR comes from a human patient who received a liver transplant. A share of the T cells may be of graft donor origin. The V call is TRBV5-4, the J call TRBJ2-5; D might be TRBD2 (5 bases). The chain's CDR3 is CASSLDQVAETQYF. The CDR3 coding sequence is TGTGCCAGCAGCTTGGATCAGGTAGCGGAGACCCAGTACTTC. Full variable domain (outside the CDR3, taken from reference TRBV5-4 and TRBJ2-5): ETGVTQSPTHLIKTRGQQVTLRCSSQSGHNTVSWYQQALGQGPQFIFQYYREEENGRGNFPPRFSGLQFPNYSSELNVNALELDDSALYLCASSLDQVAETQYFGPGTRLLVL.